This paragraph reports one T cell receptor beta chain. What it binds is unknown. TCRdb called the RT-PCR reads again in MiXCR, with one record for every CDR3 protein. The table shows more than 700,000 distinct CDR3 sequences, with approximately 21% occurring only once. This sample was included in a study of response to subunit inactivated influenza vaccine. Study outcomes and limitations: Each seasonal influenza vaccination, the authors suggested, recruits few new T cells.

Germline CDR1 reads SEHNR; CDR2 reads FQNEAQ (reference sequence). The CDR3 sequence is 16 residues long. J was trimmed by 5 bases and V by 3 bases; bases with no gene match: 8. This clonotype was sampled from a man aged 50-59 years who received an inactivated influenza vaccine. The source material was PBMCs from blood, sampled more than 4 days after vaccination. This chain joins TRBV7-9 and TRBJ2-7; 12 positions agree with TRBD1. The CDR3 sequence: CASSLLPGQGADEQYF. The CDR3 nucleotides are TGTGCCAGCAGCTTGCTGCCGGGACAGGGGGCGGACGAGCAGTACTTC.